A selection of T cell receptor beta chains follows, all from one sample in a study of CD8 T cells in ankylosing spondylitis. TCRdb used MiXCR to reprocess the 5' RACE reads, holding one entry per CDR3 protein. The repertoire holds some 39,000 distinct CDR3 sequences, approximately 11% seen once, with 20% in the top ten. The specimen sequenced was synovial fluid, either unsorted or a sorted T cell fraction (not recorded which). These receptors were collected from a male donor with ankylosing spondylitis. Each CDR3 is given with its conserved first and last residue. D genes are given only for firm matches. The size of a clone is reported for some rows only, either as once, few or many, or as a class for expanded clones.

j_gene: TRBJ2-3
abundance: many
len: 14
v_gene: TRBV20-1
d_gene: TRBD1
CDR3aa: CSADDRVTADTQYF
CDR3nt: TGCAGTGCTGACGACAGGGTTACGGCTGATACGCAGTATTTT

j_gene: TRBJ2-7
abundance: many
len: 14
v_gene: TRBV5-1
d_gene: NA
CDR3aa: CASSTAERTYEQYF
CDR3nt: TGCGCCAGCAGCACAGCGGAGAGGACCTACGAGCAGTACTTC

j_gene: TRBJ2-3
abundance: many
len: 12
v_gene: TRBV7-9
d_gene: NA
CDR3aa: CASSLYADTQYF
CDR3nt: TGTGCCAGCAGCTTATACGCAGATACGCAGTATTTT

j_gene: TRBJ2-7
abundance: many
len: 15
v_gene: TRBV28
d_gene: TRBD1
CDR3aa: CASTLSRDSSYEQYF
CDR3nt: TGTGCCAGCACCCTGTCCCGGGACAGCTCCTACGAGCAGTACTTC

j_gene: TRBJ2-1
abundance: many
len: 13
v_gene: TRBV27
d_gene: NA
CDR3aa: CASSMIAINEQFF
CDR3nt: TGTGCCAGCAGTATGATAGCAATCAATGAGCAGTTCTTC

j_gene: TRBJ2-2
abundance: many
len: 14
v_gene: TRBV9
d_gene: NA
CDR3aa: CASSAGQLAGELFF
CDR3nt: TGTGCCAGCAGCGCAGGGCAGTTAGCCGGGGAGCTGTTTTTT

j_gene: TRBJ2-7
abundance: many
len: 14
v_gene: TRBV5-1
d_gene: TRBD1
CDR3aa: CASSPRQGAYEQYF
CDR3nt: TGCGCCAGCAGCCCGCGACAGGGGGCTTACGAGCAGTACTTC

j_gene: TRBJ2-1
abundance: NA
len: 16
v_gene: TRBV11-2
d_gene: NA
CDR3aa: CASSLVLGSTYNEQFF
CDR3nt: TGTGCCAGCAGCTTAGTTTTAGGGAGCACCTACAATGAGCAGTTCTTC

j_gene: TRBJ1-4
abundance: many
len: 15
v_gene: TRBV7-6
d_gene: NA
CDR3aa: CASTEEVGVNEKLFF
CDR3nt: TGTGCCAGCACCGAAGAAGTCGGTGTAAATGAAAAACTGTTTTTT

j_gene: TRBJ2-7
abundance: few
len: 15
v_gene: TRBV12-3/TRBV12-4
d_gene: NA
CDR3aa: CASSRRGYKSYEQYF
CDR3nt: TGTGCCAGCAGTCGCAGGGGATATAAGTCCTACGAGCAGTACTTC

j_gene: TRBJ2-1
abundance: many
len: 16
v_gene: TRBV28
d_gene: TRBD2
CDR3aa: CASSLGVSGSYNEQFF
CDR3nt: TGTGCCAGCAGTTTGGGAGTAAGCGGGAGTTACAATGAGCAGTTCTTC

j_gene: TRBJ2-7
abundance: many
len: 12
v_gene: TRBV11-3
d_gene: NA
CDR3aa: CASSLGTYEQYF
CDR3nt: TGTGCCAGCAGCTTAGGGACCTACGAGCAGTACTTC

j_gene: TRBJ2-1
abundance: NA
len: 17
v_gene: TRBV14
d_gene: NA
CDR3aa: CASSQDMTGRRTLTQFF
CDR3nt: TGTGCCAGCAGCCAAGATATGACAGGACGGAGAACATTAACGCAGTTCTTC

j_gene: TRBJ2-1
abundance: few
len: 15
v_gene: TRBV5-4
d_gene: TRBD2
CDR3aa: CASSEFGTSVAEQFF
CDR3nt: TGTGCCAGCAGCGAGTTTGGGACTAGCGTCGCTGAGCAGTTCTTC

j_gene: TRBJ2-1
abundance: few
len: 15
v_gene: TRBV7-9
d_gene: NA
CDR3aa: CASTPGRSSYNEQFF
CDR3nt: TGTGCCAGCACTCCGGGGCGCAGCTCCTACAATGAGCAGTTCTTC

j_gene: TRBJ2-7
abundance: NA
len: 13
v_gene: TRBV29-1
d_gene: TRBD2
CDR3aa: CSVGAGVFNEQYF
CDR3nt: TGCAGCGTTGGTGCGGGAGTGTTTAACGAGCAGTACTTC

j_gene: TRBJ2-7
abundance: few
len: 15
v_gene: TRBV7-2
d_gene: TRBD1
CDR3aa: CASSSGQGASYEQYF
CDR3nt: TGTGCCAGCAGCTCTGGACAGGGGGCTTCCTACGAGCAGTACTTC

j_gene: TRBJ2-7
abundance: few
len: 16
v_gene: TRBV7-2
d_gene: NA
CDR3aa: CASSSQVGQTFYEQYF
CDR3nt: TGTGCCAGCAGCTCACAAGTAGGCCAAACCTTCTACGAGCAGTACTTC

j_gene: TRBJ2-7
abundance: NA
len: 10
v_gene: TRBV5-1
d_gene: NA
CDR3aa: CASRGREQYF
CDR3nt: TGCGCCAGCAGAGGACGCGAGCAGTACTTC

j_gene: TRBJ1-6
abundance: many
len: 14
v_gene: TRBV28
d_gene: NA
CDR3aa: CASSVRQNDSPLHF
CDR3nt: TGTGCCAGCAGTGTACGACAGAATGATTCACCCCTCCACTTT

j_gene: TRBJ2-1
abundance: many
len: 14
v_gene: TRBV20-1
d_gene: TRBD2
CDR3aa: CSARVARERLGQFF
CDR3nt: TGCAGTGCTAGAGTGGCGCGGGAGCGGCTGGGGCAGTTCTTC

j_gene: TRBJ2-1
abundance: few
len: 16
v_gene: TRBV4-3
d_gene: NA
CDR3aa: CASTSQPGSSYNEQFF
CDR3nt: TGCGCCAGCACCTCACAACCAGGGAGCTCCTACAATGAGCAGTTCTTC

j_gene: TRBJ2-7
abundance: many
len: 15
v_gene: TRBV20-1
d_gene: TRBD2
CDR3aa: CSARGPSGKTYEQYF
CDR3nt: TGCAGTGCTAGAGGTCCTAGCGGGAAAACCTACGAGCAGTACTTC

j_gene: TRBJ2-7
abundance: many
len: 15
v_gene: TRBV28
d_gene: TRBD2
CDR3aa: CASSFVGGPAYEQYF
CDR3nt: TGTGCCAGCAGTTTTGTGGGAGGGCCTGCTTACGAGCAGTACTTC

j_gene: TRBJ2-3
abundance: many
len: 15
v_gene: TRBV10-2
d_gene: TRBD2
CDR3aa: CASSPTSGSADTQYF
CDR3nt: TGCGCCAGCAGCCCGACTAGCGGGAGTGCAGATACGCAGTATTTT

j_gene: TRBJ2-1
abundance: NA
len: 17
v_gene: TRBV19
d_gene: TRBD2
CDR3aa: CASTALEGRERNNEQFF
CDR3nt: TGTGCCAGTACCGCCTTAGAAGGGCGGGAGAGAAACAATGAGCAGTTCTTC

j_gene: TRBJ2-1
abundance: many
len: 12
v_gene: TRBV29-1
d_gene: NA
CDR3aa: CSVQLDNNEQFF
CDR3nt: TGCAGCGTTCAGCTAGACAACAATGAGCAGTTCTTC

j_gene: TRBJ2-7
abundance: NA
len: 12
v_gene: TRBV28
d_gene: NA
CDR3aa: CASSGREFEQYF
CDR3nt: TGTGCCAGCAGCGGCCGTGAGTTCGAGCAGTACTTC

j_gene: TRBJ1-1
abundance: few
len: 14
v_gene: TRBV12-3/TRBV12-4
d_gene: NA
CDR3aa: CASSRGTSEAEAFF
CDR3nt: TGTGCCAGCAGCCGGGGGACGTCGGAAGCTGAAGCTTTCTTT

j_gene: TRBJ2-2
abundance: few
len: 14
v_gene: TRBV7-7
d_gene: NA
CDR3aa: CASSLDFGAGELFF
CDR3nt: TGTGCCAGCAGCTTAGACTTCGGGGCCGGGGAGCTGTTTTTT

j_gene: TRBJ2-3
abundance: NA
len: 14
v_gene: TRBV7-3
d_gene: NA
CDR3aa: CASSAKGDQDTQYF
CDR3nt: TGTGCCAGCAGCGCAAAGGGGGACCAAGATACGCAGTATTTT

j_gene: TRBJ2-3
abundance: NA
len: 14
v_gene: TRBV20-1
d_gene: TRBD2
CDR3aa: CSAQASGEGDTQYF
CDR3nt: TGCAGTGCTCAGGCTAGCGGGGAAGGGGATACGCAGTATTTT

j_gene: TRBJ2-1
abundance: NA
len: 11
v_gene: TRBV6-2/TRBV6-3
d_gene: NA
CDR3aa: CASSYSSEQFF
CDR3nt: TGTGCCAGCAGTTACTCCTCGGAGCAGTTCTTC

j_gene: TRBJ2-7
abundance: medium-sized
len: 15
v_gene: TRBV28
d_gene: TRBD1
CDR3aa: CASSFPGGSSYEQYF
CDR3nt: TGTGCCAGCAGTTTCCCAGGGGGTTCCTCCTACGAGCAGTACTTC

j_gene: TRBJ1-3
abundance: many
len: 15
v_gene: TRBV7-2
d_gene: TRBD1
CDR3aa: CASSSQGISGNTIYF
CDR3nt: TGTGCCAGCAGCTCACAGGGGATCTCTGGAAACACCATATATTTT

j_gene: TRBJ2-7
abundance: many
len: 15
v_gene: TRBV7-2
d_gene: NA
CDR3aa: CASSFQTPLSYEQYF
CDR3nt: TGTGCCAGCAGCTTCCAGACTCCGCTCTCCTACGAGCAGTACTTC

j_gene: TRBJ2-2
abundance: many
len: 17
v_gene: TRBV9
d_gene: NA
CDR3aa: CASSVASQAHITGELFF
CDR3nt: TGTGCCAGCAGCGTAGCTTCGCAGGCCCACATCACCGGGGAGCTGTTTTTT

j_gene: TRBJ2-1
abundance: few
len: 16
v_gene: TRBV27
d_gene: TRBD2
CDR3aa: CASSPFLAGGGNEQFF
CDR3nt: TGTGCCAGCAGTCCTTTTTTAGCGGGAGGCGGAAATGAGCAGTTCTTC